This entry lists 8 T cell receptor beta chains sequenced from one sample in a study of blood T cells in healthy people across ages. A J-beta primer mix and a sample-barcoded 5' primer were used in a second PCR of about 7 to 11 cycles. Each CDR3 protein is one row after TCRdb ran MiXCR on the 5' RACE reads. Among roughly 640,000 distinct CDR3 sequences listed, 25% to 30% were seen once. The sequenced material came from blood. The receptors here all came from a woman over 75 in good health.

This clonotype showed up many times. The V gene is TRBV20-1, the J gene TRBJ2-5, with 12 bases fitting TRBD1. The germline V gene has CDR1 DFQATT and CDR2 SNEGSKA (reference sequence). V trimming: 5 bases; J trimming: 5 bases; junction bases outside the gene matches: 3. This CDR3 is 13 amino acids long. The CDR3 spells CSAGTGGGETQYF. In DNA form, the CDR3 reads TGCAGTGCTGGGACAGGGGGCGGGGAGACCCAGTACTTC.

This clonotype was observed a few times. This may be a read error: a much more frequent sequence differs by one nucleotide. This chain links TRBV7-3 with TRBJ2-3; D call uncertain. Trimming shortened V by 5 bases and J by 2 bases, and 11 bases separated the two germline ends. From germline, CDR1 is SGHTA and CDR2 FQGTGA. This CDR3 region has 14 residues. The CDR3 coding sequence is TGTGCCAGCAGCCCCGGACGGGTCACAGATACGCAGTATTTT. Its protein is CASSPGRVTDTQYF. The full variable domain, completed using reference TRBV7-3 and TRBJ2-3, is GAGVSQTPSNKVTEKGKYVELRCDPISGHTALYWYRQSLGQGPEFLIYFQGTGAADDSGLPNDRFFAVRPEGSVSTLKIQRTERGDSAVYLCASSPGRVTDTQYFGPGTRLTVL.

At least ten counts were recorded for this clonotype. The chain links TRBV6-1 to TRBJ2-7; D is possibly TRBD1 (7 bases). The ends were cut back, 2 bases at V and 1 base at J, with 12 bases in the middle. The CDR3 sequence is 15 residues long. Germline V lookup: CDR1 MNHNS, CDR2 SASEGT. CDR3 loop: CASSEWAGGSYEQYF. The CDR3 DNA reads as TGTGCCAGCAGTGAATGGGCAGGGGGGTCCTACGAGCAGTACTTC.

In this sample, this clonotype turned up many times. This chain links TRBV6-2 or TRBV6-3 with TRBJ2-7; possible D gene TRBD1, 6 bases. The V end lost 6 bases, the J end lost 7 bases, and 13 bases lay between the germline ends. The CDR3 contains 12 residues. Germline CDR1 and CDR2: MNHEY and SVGEGT. The CDR3 nucleotides are TGTGCCAGCAGCAGGGGCCTAGGGGAGCAGTACTTC. It is translated as CASSRGLGEQYF.

This clonotype was counted a few times. Possible read error: a much larger clone is one base away. V gene TRBV12-3 or TRBV12-4 combines with J gene TRBJ2-1; perhaps TRBD2 as D (6 bases). The DNA end is a closer match to TRBJ2-7, so the J assignment may be wrong. The CDR3 sequence is 15 residues long. The CDR3 loop is CASSLISAGYNEQYF. The CDR3 nucleotides are TGTGCCAGCAGTTTAATTAGCGCGGGGTACAATGAGCAGTACTTC.

This clonotype showed up many times. The chain carries TRBV20-1 and TRBJ2-7; 11 bases line up with TRBD2. Trimming removed 5 bases from V and 2 bases from J; junction bases left unmatched: 11. The CDR3 spans 16 residues. Germline CDR1 reads DFQATT; CDR2 reads SNEGSKA (reference sequence). For the CDR3, the DNA is TGCAGTGCTCCCCACCCAGGTAGCGGGGGGGCCTACGAGCAGTACTTC. Translated: CSAPHPGSGGAYEQYF.

Ten or more counts support this clonotype. The V and J genes are TRBV20-1 and TRBJ2-7; 9 nucleotides agree with TRBD2. CDR3 length: 16 amino acids. Per the germline V gene, CDR1 is DFQATT and CDR2 is SNEGSKA (reference sequence). V lost 1 base and J lost 4; bases outside the gene matches: 11. The CDR3 region has the DNA TGCAGTGCTAGAGCCTCCATAGTAGCGGGGGCTTACGAGCAGTACTTC. It is translated as CSARASIVAGAYEQYF.

This clonotype was recorded many times. The chain carries TRBV2 and TRBJ2-7; D uncertain. Trimming stripped 6 bases from V and 4 bases from J, with 10 bases between. Germline assignment: CDR1 SNHLY and CDR2 FYNNEI. The CDR3 is 12 amino acids. The chain's CDR3 is CASRSLIYEQYF. The CDR3 region has the DNA TGTGCCAGCAGAAGCCTTATTTACGAGCAGTACTTC.